This TCR beta chain was obtained from a study of blood T cell repertoires in COVID-19. Study overall: The cDNA or gDNA used as material had been derived from T cells, B-cell-depleted T cells, or PBMCs.

The V gene's germline CDR1 is SGHNT and CDR2 YENEEA. J was trimmed by 8 bases and V by 2 bases; bases with no gene match: 8. This CDR3 region has 14 residues. Using immunoSEQ multiplex PCR, the repertoire was profiled, and TCRdb retains in-frame clones only, with some absent. The sample comprises hundreds of thousands of clones, roughly nine tenths of which are singletons, and 2.6% rests with the top ten. Participant ages covered about 18 to 100 years across 25 or so US areas. Cohort placement rested on clinical history that participants reported themselves. Cohort 3 recovered donors had two negative PCRs, clearance, or symptom resolution.

Sample: PBMCs or T cells enriched from blood (not recorded which). The V gene is TRBV11-3, the J gene TRBJ1-1; 7 bases are shared with TRBD1. The sequence derives from a man between 60 and 75 years old who had recovered from COVID-19. CDR3 amino acids: CASSLNRGFGEAFF. CDR3 coding DNA: TGTGCCAGCAGCTTAAACAGGGGCTTCGGAGAAGCTTTCTTT.